The T cell receptor beta chain under discussion was sequenced for a study of cytomegalovirus exposure and HLA in healthy donors. Primers for the PCR totalled 60 Vbeta and 13 Jbeta. Clones were sequenced by immunoSEQ multiplex PCR, and TCRdb holds only the in-frame ones, with some missing. The sample holds around 230,000 clones, around 84% seen once. Germline loops: CDR1 KGHSH, CDR2 LQKENI. The CDR3 is 15 amino acids. With 3 bases clipped from V and 2 bases from J, the junction kept 5 bases outside the gene matches. The sequence derives from a girl aged 2-10 years in good health and CMV-seronegative. This sequence joins TRBV18 and TRBJ1-2; 8 positions match TRBD1. What was sequenced was PBMCs. DNA of the CDR3: TGTGCCAGCTCACCCGGGACAGGACCCAACTATGGCTACACCTTC. Protein product: CASSPGTGPNYGYTF.